The clone carrying this TCR beta chain has ten or more counts. Its antigen is as yet unknown. Pregnancy or lactation, uncontrolled infections and other autoimmune diseases were grounds for excluding patients. The authors isolated PBMCs from over 7.5 ml of fresh peripheral blood. This record comes from a study of Graves' ophthalmopathy and Graves' hyperthyroidism. The CDR3 has 15 residues. CDR1 is MNHNY and CDR2 is SVGAGI in the germline V gene (reference sequence). V lost 6 bases to trimming and J lost 13 bases, with 22 bases between them. Study-wide points: Most thyroid clonotypes expanded beyond 0.001 frequency were also found in blood.

RNA transcripts provided the template for amplifying TCR beta CDR3 regions. Second-round multiplex PCR came after a first-round RT-PCR that employed HTBI primers. TCRdb fed the multiplex PCR reads into MiXCR, producing one record per CDR3 protein. The top ten hold roughly 45% of the sample, which has about 700,000 distinct CDR3 sequences, approximately 40% seen once. Specimen: peripheral blood. The receptor was derived from an adult man with Graves' ophthalmopathy. This sequence joins TRBV6-6 and TRBJ1-6; D is uncertain. CDR3 protein: CASSRTWTGGSPLHF. The CDR3 coding sequence is TGTGCCAGCAGCAGAACCTGGACGGGAGGTTCGCCCCTCCACTTT.